This T cell receptor (beta chain) was identified in a study of response to subunit inactivated influenza vaccine. Each CDR3 protein is one row after TCRdb ran MiXCR on the RT-PCR reads. The sample contains 500,000 to 600,000 distinct CDR3 sequences, around 10% of which appear only once. In germline, CDR1 is MDHEN, CDR2 SYDVKM. V was trimmed by 0 bases and J by 8 bases, leaving 17 bases between them. The CDR3 totals 16 residues. This sample also appeared in a second study, on T cells expressing NK-cell markers. That report notes: For TCR beta, cDNA was produced by 5'RACE template switching with UMIs. Beta-chain profiling covered CD3+CD56+NKG2C+, CD3+CD56+NKG2C- and CD3+CD56-NKG2C+ sorted subsets. Seven donors tested HCMV-seropositive and one tested seronegative among the eight sequenced. For 5 to 7 donors, the dominant NKG2C+ clonotypes made up about 1.0-8% of their CD8+ T cells. Among several donors, these clonotypes also ranked first in the CD3+CD56-NKG2C+ fraction.

The sequence was obtained from a man aged 45-65 years who received an inactivated influenza vaccine. The rearrangement links TRBV28 to TRBJ2-1; tentatively, D is TRBD1 (6 bases). Sequencing used PBMCs from blood, obtained on the day of vaccination. The CDR3 nucleotides read TGTGCCAGCAGTTTATGGGACAGCACCCAGAGGTATGAGCAGTTCTTC. Its translation: CASSLWDSTQRYEQFF.